Listed here are 32 T cell receptor beta chains from one sample, sequenced in a study of T-cell memory formation after mild COVID-19. Each CDR3 protein is one row after TCRdb ran MiXCR on the 5' RACE reads. The sample lists 450,000 to 700,000 distinct CDR3 sequences, about a sixth occurring once. Material for sequencing was PBMCs or a T cell subset sorted from them (not recorded which). These TCRs come from an adult woman who had mild COVID-19 (a few samples of this study predate the infection). Cell type and time point are not known.

The chain couples TRBV9 to TRBJ1-1; D ambiguous. There are 15 residues in the CDR3. V shed 4 bases and J shed 3 bases, with 16 bases lying between them. CDR1 and CDR2 from the germline V gene are SGDLS and YYNGEE. The CDR3 DNA reads as TGTGCCAGCAGCCCGTCATCGGTTAGCTACACTGAAGCTTTCTTT. Translating it yields CASSPSSVSYTEAFF.

This clonotype came up a few times. The chain carries TRBV7-2 and TRBJ2-5; D remains ambiguous. This CDR3 contains 13 residues. Trimming took 2 bases from V and 1 from J, leaving 5 bases between them. Germline CDR1 reads SGHTA; CDR2 reads FQGNSA. CDR3: CASSLHGQETQYF. In DNA form, the CDR3 reads TGTGCCAGCAGCTTACACGGCCAAGAGACCCAGTACTTC.

This clonotype has more than one count but fewer than ten. The CDR3 nucleotides read TGTGCCAGCAGTTTAGCCCCCTCTGCTAGGGGCCCTGGGGCCAACGTCCTGACTTTC. It specifies CASSLAPSARGPGANVLTF. The V call is TRBV12-3 or TRBV12-4, the J call TRBJ2-6; tentative D call: TRBD1 (5 bases). The length of the CDR3 is 19 residues. The V end lost 0 bases, the J end lost 2 bases, and 17 bases lay between the germline ends.

This clonotype was counted at least ten times. The chain uses TRBV10-3 and TRBJ2-7; 10 positions agree with TRBD1. The V segment lost 4 bases and the J segment 6 bases; nucleotides outside the gene matches: 9. Germline V gene sequence: CDR1 ENHRY, CDR2 SYGVKD. The CDR3 runs 15 residues. CDR3 sequence (DNA): TGTGCCATCAGTGTACCGGGACAGGGGATTTCCGAGCAGTACTTC. It encodes CAISVPGQGISEQYF.

This clonotype came up a few times. The chain uses TRBV3-1 and TRBJ2-2, with TRBD2 identical over 9 bases. This CDR3 is built from 16 residues. Germline CDR1 LGHDT, CDR2 YNNKEL (reference sequence). The trim removed 4 bases at V and 10 bases at J, leaving 13 bases unmatched. The CDR3 DNA follows: TGTGCCAGCAGCCCCCGGACTAGCGCCGGAGGGGAGGAGCTGTTTTTT. Translation: CASSPRTSAGGEELFF.

This chain links TRBV7-8 with TRBJ2-3, with 9 bases matching TRBD2. V trimming: 1 base; J trimming: 2 bases; junction bases outside the gene matches: 7. The germline V gene has CDR1 SGHVS and CDR2 FQNEAQ. The CDR3 extends over 17 amino acids. CDR3 protein: CASSLDRAGGDTDTQYF. The CDR3 DNA reads TGTGCCAGCAGCTTAGATCGAGCGGGGGGAGACACAGATACGCAGTATTTT.

The J gene is TRBJ2-7, the V gene TRBV30, with TRBD1 matching over 9 bases. The V segment lost 6 bases and the J segment 1 base; nucleotides outside the gene matches: 4. Per the germline V gene, CDR1 is GTSNPN and CDR2 is SVGIG (reference sequence). CDR3 length: 13 amino acids. This CDR3 is CACSGTGSYEQYF. The DNA for the CDR3 is TGTGCCTGTTCCGGGACAGGGTCCTACGAGCAGTACTTC.

This clonotype was seen a handful of times. The junction departs from the called germline gene at one end, perhaps through a read error. The chain carries TRBV12-3 or TRBV12-4 and TRBJ2-1, with D possibly being TRBD1 (6 bases). There are 14 residues in the CDR3. The CDR3 DNA sequence: TGTACCAGCAGTAGTAACGCAGGGGTGGATGAGCAGTTCTTC. It codes for CTSSSNAGVDEQFF.

The CDR3 coding sequence is TGCAGTGCTCCGGACAGGGGTGGGGCACCAGATACGCAGTATTTT. This gives the protein CSAPDRGGAPDTQYF. V usage is TRBV20-1 and J usage is TRBJ2-3; TRBD1 matches 9 bases. Germline V CDR1 and CDR2: DFQATT, SNEGSKA (reference sequence). The V and J ends lost 5 bases and 4 bases, in that order; junction bases with no gene match: 10. The CDR3 extends over 15 amino acids.

The chain combines TRBV7-2 with TRBJ1-3; possibly TRBD1 for D (5 bases). CDR1 SGHTA and CDR2 FQGNSA come from the germline V gene. The V and J ends lost 3 bases and 7 bases respectively, with 16 bases between them. The CDR3 has 15 residues. The CDR3 DNA is TGTGCCAGCAGCTTTGGGGCGGGACGAGCTAACACCATATATTTT. This translates into CASSFGAGRANTIYF.

This sequence joins TRBV6-2 or TRBV6-3 and TRBJ1-4; 8 bases map to TRBD1. Per germline, CDR1 MNHEY and CDR2 SVGEGT. This CDR3 contains 19 residues. V lost 6 bases and J lost 3; bases outside the gene matches: 18. DNA of the CDR3: TGTGCCAGCAGACCTAAGACAGGGGTGACAGTTAGATCTAATGAAAAACTGTTTTTT. Translated: CASRPKTGVTVRSNEKLFF.

This clonotype came up a few times. This chain uses TRBV7-9 with TRBJ1-2; D is undetermined. The ends were cut back, 5 bases at V and 4 bases at J, with 14 bases in the middle. Germline V gene data show CDR1 as SEHNR and CDR2 as FQNEAQ (reference sequence). The length of the CDR3 is 14 residues. The CDR3 sequence: CASSPVPSGYGYTF. The CDR3 DNA follows: TGTGCCAGCAGCCCTGTCCCCTCGGGCTATGGCTACACCTTC.

V and J are TRBV12-3 or TRBV12-4 and TRBJ2-2; TRBD2 matches at 10 bases. The V and J ends lost 5 bases and 5 bases, in that order; junction bases with no gene match: 5. The CDR3 has 15 amino acids. The CDR3 sequence: CASSKGLARTGELFF. DNA of the CDR3: TGTGCCAGCAGTAAGGGACTAGCGCGGACCGGGGAGCTGTTTTTT.

This clonotype was seen more than once but under ten times. The J gene is TRBJ2-1, the V gene TRBV5-6; D call uncertain. V lost 4 bases and J lost 8, with 16 bases in between. Germline loops: CDR1 SGHDT, CDR2 YYEEEE. The CDR3 totals 14 residues. The CDR3 DNA reads TGTGCCAGCAGCGAAAAAACTGGTGGCGATGAGCAGTTCTTC. It encodes CASSEKTGGDEQFF.

V is TRBV9 and J is TRBJ2-3; D is possibly TRBD2 (6 bases). The germline V gene has CDR1 SGDLS and CDR2 YYNGEE. The CDR3 is 15 residues long. V was shortened by 4 bases and J by 0 bases, with 12 bases between the two germline ends. The CDR3 region has the DNA TGTGCCAGCAGCCCAGGCGGGATAAGCACAGATACGCAGTATTTT. Its protein is CASSPGGISTDTQYF. The whole variable domain, filled in from reference TRBV9 and TRBJ2-3, reads DSGVTQTPKHLITATGQRVTLRCSPRSGDLSVYWYQQSLDQGLQFLIQYYNGEERAKGNILERFSAQQFPDLHSELNLSSLELGDSALYFCASSPGGISTDTQYFGPGTRLTVL.

This clonotype was detected only a few times. The V call is TRBV9, the J call TRBJ2-7, with a possible D match to TRBD2 (5 bases). The CDR3 has 16 residues. Trimming took off 0 bases at V and 0 bases at J, with 13 bases between the two ends. Germline assignment: CDR1 SGDLS and CDR2 YYNGEE. CDR3 residues: CASSVDSAANSYEQYF. The CDR3 bases are TGTGCCAGCAGCGTAGATTCAGCGGCAAACTCCTACGAGCAGTACTTC.

V and J are TRBV19 and TRBJ1-5, with unresolved D. The CDR3 has 11 residues. V was clipped by 4 bases and J by 9 bases, with 7 bases between them. CDR1 LNHDA and CDR2 SQIVND come from the germline V gene (reference sequence). This chain's CDR3 is CASSTHGPQHF. The CDR3 DNA reads as TGTGCCAGTAGTACCCACGGGCCCCAGCATTTT.

This clonotype was recorded many times. The chain couples TRBV6-1 to TRBJ1-2; no firm D call. Per germline, CDR1 MNHNS and CDR2 SASEGT. This CDR3 spans 13 amino acids. V lost 0 bases and J 2 bases, leaving 4 bases between the germline ends. The CDR3 nucleotides are TGTGCCAGCAGTGAAGCGGGGAACTATGGCTACACCTTC. Translation: CASSEAGNYGYTF.

The rearrangement uses TRBV12-3 or TRBV12-4 and TRBJ2-3; possibly TRBD2 for D (5 bases). Trimming left V 1 base short and J 11 bases short, with 16 bases between. The CDR3 loop spans 14 amino acids. The CDR3 loop is CASSLGGGSVGQYF. CDR3 sequence (DNA): TGTGCCAGCAGTTTAGGAGGCGGGTCGGTAGGGCAGTATTTT.

This clonotype was recorded a few times. The J gene is TRBJ2-3, the V gene TRBV10-3, with 7 bases lining up with TRBD1. V gave up 6 bases and J gave up 1 base; unmatched junction bases: 4. The CDR3 length is 14 residues. Germline assignment: CDR1 ENHRY and CDR2 SYGVKD. DNA for the CDR3: TGTGCCATCAGAACAGGGGACCGCACAGATACGCAGTATTTT. This translates into CAIRTGDRTDTQYF.

This clonotype has a handful of counts. V is TRBV4-1 and J is TRBJ2-2; possible D gene TRBD1, 5 bases. V lost 1 base, J lost 7 bases, and 10 bases lay in between. The germline V gene encodes CDR1 MGHRA and CDR2 YSYEKL. The CDR3 length is 14 residues. The chain's CDR3 is CASSQGTHGGELFF. CDR3 coding DNA: TGCGCCAGCAGCCAAGGGACACACGGCGGGGAGCTGTTTTTT.

In its sample, this clonotype was seen a few times. The chain is built from TRBV20-1 and TRBJ2-1; 8 bases match TRBD1. V gave up 1 base and J gave up 2 bases; unmatched junction bases: 10. Germline CDR1 DFQATT, CDR2 SNEGSKA (reference sequence). The CDR3 totals 17 residues. In DNA, the CDR3 is TGCAGTGCTAGAGGAATTCCCGGGACAGGTACCTACAATGAGCAGTTCTTC. Translating gives CSARGIPGTGTYNEQFF.

The CDR3 region is CASSYSPGGNNGYTF. CDR3 DNA sequence: TGTGCCAGCAGTTACTCGCCAGGGGGAAACAATGGCTACACCTTC. The chain employs TRBV6-6 and TRBJ1-2, with 7 positions matching TRBD1. CDR3 length: 15 amino acids. The junction had 7 bases not matched to a gene; V was cut back by 0 bases and J by 6 bases. Germline CDR1 and CDR2: MNHNY and SVGAGI (reference sequence).

This sequence joins TRBV19 and TRBJ2-1; unclear D gene. Trimming left V 3 bases short and J 3 bases short, with 12 bases between. This CDR3 spans 15 amino acids. Germline CDR1 reads LNHDA; CDR2 reads SQIVND (reference sequence). CDR3 nucleotides: TGTGCCAGTAGTATGGGGATCTCTCTCTACAATGAGCAGTTCTTC. This gives the protein CASSMGISLYNEQFF.

This clonotype was picked up a small number of times. The chain carries TRBV29-1 and TRBJ2-1; 8 bases align to TRBD2. After removal of 3 bases from V and 6 bases from J, the junction contained 7 bases not matched to a gene. From germline, CDR1 is SQVTM and CDR2 ANQGSEA. The CDR3 extends over 14 amino acids. The CDR3 region is CSVELAGPSNEQFF. DNA of the CDR3: TGCAGCGTTGAGTTAGCGGGACCGTCCAATGAGCAGTTCTTC.

This clonotype turned up a few times. The chain is built from TRBV7-9 and TRBJ2-6; either TRBD1 or TRBD2 may supply D (5 bases each). Trimming pared 3 bases from V and 0 bases from J, leaving 12 bases between. Germline V lookup: CDR1 SEHNR, CDR2 FQNEAQ (reference sequence). The CDR3 runs 17 residues. DNA of the CDR3: TGTGCCAGCAGCTTTGGGGGTCGGAGCTCTGGGGCCAACGTCCTGACTTTC. The encoded protein is CASSFGGRSSGANVLTF.

The rearrangement uses TRBV5-1 and TRBJ2-6, with unresolved D. The CDR3 extends over 15 amino acids. Trimming left V 0 bases short and J 1 base short, with 5 bases between. Germline assignment: CDR1 SGHRS and CDR2 YFSETQ. CDR3 protein: CASSLAASGANVLTF. The CDR3 DNA is TGCGCCAGCAGCTTGGCGGCATCTGGGGCCAACGTCCTGACTTTC.

This clonotype appeared once. This chain connects TRBV19 to TRBJ1-5; 12 bases align to TRBD1. The CDR3 has 21 residues. Germline V gene lookup returns CDR1 LNHDA and CDR2 SQIVND (reference sequence). The trim removed 6 bases at V and 5 bases at J, leaving 23 bases unmatched. This CDR3 is CASSITRYRDRGRSGDQPQHF. The CDR3 nucleotides read TGTGCCAGTAGCATAACACGTTACCGGGACAGGGGGCGGTCTGGGGATCAGCCCCAGCATTTT.

The chain has TRBV5-1 and TRBJ2-5, with 7 bases identical to TRBD1. Germline V gene lookup returns CDR1 SGHRS and CDR2 YFSETQ. Trimming took 4 bases from V and 2 from J; bases not matched to a gene: 8. The CDR3 sequence is 15 residues long. The DNA of the CDR3 is TGCGCCAGCAGCCCCCTGGACAGGTTGCAAGAGACCCAGTACTTC. It codes for CASSPLDRLQETQYF.

The V call is TRBV10-3, the J call TRBJ2-1; 10 bases match TRBD1. Per the germline V gene, CDR1 is ENHRY and CDR2 is SYGVKD. V shed 4 bases and J 5 bases; nucleotides not matched to a gene: 11. The CDR3 has 17 amino acids. The CDR3 sequence: CAISVGPPGQGNNEQFF. The CDR3 DNA reads TGTGCCATCAGTGTGGGACCTCCGGGACAGGGGAACAATGAGCAGTTCTTC.

The rearrangement links TRBV4-2 to TRBJ2-6; either TRBD1 or TRBD2 may fit D (5 bases each). The germline CDR1 and CDR2 sequences are LGHNA and YNFKEQ. This CDR3 spans 16 amino acids. Trimming removed 0 bases from V and 4 bases from J, with 10 bases in between. The CDR3 DNA reads TGTGCCAGCAGCCAAGATCCAGGGACCGGGGCCAACGTCCTGACTTTC. This sequence encodes CASSQDPGTGANVLTF.

This clonotype was observed a handful of times. The chain uses TRBV27 and TRBJ1-2, with 7 bases fitting TRBD1. The germline V gene has CDR1 MNHEY and CDR2 SMNVEV (reference sequence). The CDR3 length is 15 residues. The V gene end was trimmed by 4 bases and the J gene end by 10 bases; junction bases not matched to a gene: 15. The CDR3 spells CASSYSDRVTNDYTF. The DNA for the CDR3 is TGTGCCAGCAGTTACAGCGACAGGGTAACTAACGACTACACCTTC.